These T cell receptor beta chains were read from a single sample in a study of cytomegalovirus exposure and HLA in healthy donors. The table came from immunoSEQ multiplex PCR; TCRdb's copy has only in-frame clones and leaves some out. The table lists some 86,000 clones, over 85% of them singletons, with 3.6% in the top ten. Specimen: PBMCs. These receptors came from a woman aged 25 to 45 in good health and CMV-seronegative. CDR3s include the opening cysteine and the closing phenylalanine or tryptophan. Fields, in order: clone size, V gene, J gene, D gene, CDR3 protein. A D gene is named only where the DNA matches it firmly. Rows give clone size only sometimes, using once, few, many, or a class for an expanded clone.

>-|TRBV7-9|TRBJ1-4|TRBD1
CASSLVSGGARTNEKLFF
>once|TRBV29-1|TRBJ2-7|-
CSVGFIIGDEQYF
>-|TRBV7-9|TRBJ1-1|-
CASSPPGGTEAFF
>-|TRBV11-1|TRBJ1-6|-
CASSFREANSPLHF
>-|TRBV28|TRBJ1-5|-
CASSPPDRKWYQPQHF
>-|TRBV11-2|TRBJ2-1|TRBD2
CASSLDRTSGYNEQFF
>-|TRBV5-1|TRBJ1-2|TRBD1
CASSLGGGLYGYTF
>once|TRBV5-4|TRBJ2-3|-
CASSLGAGTQYF
>-|TRBV2|TRBJ1-4|-
CASSEGPGADEKLFF
>-|TRBV5-1|TRBJ2-1|-
CASSHPDSANEQFF
>-|TRBV7-9|TRBJ1-3|-
CASSQDIGGNTIYF
>-|TRBV5-1|TRBJ1-1|-
CASGPRGSNTEAFF
>-|TRBV27|TRBJ1-2|-
CASTSGRGFGYTF
>-|TRBV5-1|TRBJ2-2|TRBD2
CASAPTSGRALELFF
>-|TRBV2|TRBJ1-4|-
CASNAGGNEKLFF
>once|TRBV30|TRBJ1-2|-
CAWSVGSLEGVGYTF
>-|TRBV30|TRBJ1-2|-
CAWRSGNNYGYTF
>-|TRBV5-6|TRBJ2-7|-
CATRRGEGYEQYF